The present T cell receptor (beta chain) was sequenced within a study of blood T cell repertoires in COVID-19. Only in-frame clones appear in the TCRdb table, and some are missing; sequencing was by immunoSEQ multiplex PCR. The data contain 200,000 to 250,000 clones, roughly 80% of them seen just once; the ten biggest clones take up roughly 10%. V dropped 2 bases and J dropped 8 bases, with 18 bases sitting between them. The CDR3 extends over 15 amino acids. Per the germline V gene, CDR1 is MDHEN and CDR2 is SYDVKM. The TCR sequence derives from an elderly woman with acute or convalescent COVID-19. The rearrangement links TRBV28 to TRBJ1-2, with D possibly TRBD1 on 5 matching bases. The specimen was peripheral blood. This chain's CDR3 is CASSLGWGSSSGYTF. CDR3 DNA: TGTGCCAGCAGTTTAGGCTGGGGCAGTTCGAGCGGCTACACCTTC.